These 18 T cell receptor beta chains share one sample of origin, sequenced in a study of cytomegalovirus exposure and HLA in healthy donors. With 60 Vbeta and 13 Jbeta primers, the PCR was carried out. Some clones are missing from TCRdb's copy, which holds only in-frame ones; the method was immunoSEQ multiplex PCR. The sample has roughly 120,000 clones; 55% to 75% are singletons. Sequencing was performed on PBMCs. The receptors were sampled from a woman aged 40 to 55 in good health and CMV-seropositive.

The gene calls are TRBV5-6 and TRBJ1-6, with D tentatively TRBD1 (6 bases). Germline CDR1 and CDR2: SGHDT and YYEEEE. V lost 2 bases to trimming and J lost 8 bases, with 17 bases between them. The CDR3 has 16 residues. The CDR3 spells CASSFGRTGIDSPLHF. The CDR3 DNA reads TGTGCCAGCAGCTTCGGACGAACAGGGATCGATTCACCCCTCCACTTT.

The chain couples TRBV9 to TRBJ2-6; possible D gene TRBD2, 6 bases. The CDR3 is 15 amino acids. Germline values: CDR1 SGDLS, CDR2 YYNGEE. Trimming removed 0 bases from V and 2 bases from J, with 6 bases in between. The CDR3 bases are TGTGCCAGCAGCGTAGGGGGGGCTGGGGCCAACGTCCTGACTTTC. This encodes CASSVGGAGANVLTF.

This clone was detected a few times. V is TRBV5-1 and J is TRBJ2-5; a weak D match, TRBD2 (5 bases). The germline V gene encodes CDR1 SGHRS and CDR2 YFSETQ. V was shortened by 1 base and J by 4 bases, with 11 bases between the two germline ends. There are 14 residues in the CDR3. CDR3 amino acids: CASSLFLAGETQYF. The CDR3 DNA follows: TGCGCCAGCAGCTTGTTCCTAGCTGGAGAGACCCAGTACTTC.

The J gene is TRBJ1-1, the V gene TRBV25-1; 9 bases match TRBD1. The ends lost 7 bases at V and 3 bases at J; junction bases unmatched: 6. There are 14 residues in the CDR3. Germline V lookup: CDR1 MGHDK, CDR2 SYGVNS. In DNA form, the CDR3 reads TGTGCCAGCAACAGGGGGCTTGGAGACACTGAAGCTTTCTTT. Its translation: CASNRGLGDTEAFF.

V is TRBV7-2 and J is TRBJ2-7; 7 positions agree with TRBD2. The CDR3 loop spans 16 amino acids. V lost 4 bases to trimming and J lost 4 bases; unmatched junction nucleotides: 13. Germline V gene sequence: CDR1 SGHTA, CDR2 FQGNSA. The CDR3: CASSSRKGGGDYEQYF. DNA for the CDR3: TGTGCCAGCAGCTCGCGTAAGGGCGGGGGAGATTACGAGCAGTACTTC.

The gene calls are TRBV27 and TRBJ1-2; 8 nucleotides align to TRBD1. Germline CDR1 and CDR2: MNHEY and SMNVEV (reference sequence). The CDR3 consists of 15 residues. V was pared by 0 bases and J by 4 bases, with 4 bases of the junction left unmatched. The CDR3 sequence is CASSLSWTGSYGYTF. CDR3 in DNA: TGTGCCAGCAGTTTATCCTGGACAGGGTCCTATGGCTACACCTTC.

This chain uses TRBV5-1 with TRBJ1-5; 8 bases line up with TRBD1. Germline assignment: CDR1 SGHRS and CDR2 YFSETQ. V lost 0 bases and J lost 1; bases outside the gene matches: 0. The CDR3 sequence is 15 residues long. CDR3 DNA: TGCGCCAGCAGCTTGGACAGGGGGAGCAATCAGCCCCAGCATTTT. Protein sequence: CASSLDRGSNQPQHF.

This clone came up a few times. The genes are TRBV6-7 and TRBJ2-1; the match to TRBD1 covers 7 bases. TRBV6-7 is classed as an ORF, of uncertain function. This CDR3 spans 16 amino acids. The ends lost 7 bases at V and 4 bases at J; junction bases unmatched: 13. The CDR3 DNA follows: TGTGCCAGCATCCAAGGGGCGAGGGGGCAATACAATGAGCAGTTCTTC. This sequence encodes CASIQGARGQYNEQFF.

The chain employs TRBV9 and TRBJ2-2; 8 bases match TRBD1. V trimming: 4 bases; J trimming: 2 bases; junction bases outside the gene matches: 7. Germline V gene sequence: CDR1 SGDLS, CDR2 YYNGEE. The CDR3 runs to 16 residues. The CDR3 bases are TGTGCCAGCAGCTCTGACAGGGGTCTTAACACCGGGGAGCTGTTTTTT. It codes for CASSSDRGLNTGELFF.

J is TRBJ1-3 and V is TRBV4-3; unclear D gene. Germline V lookup: CDR1 LGHNA, CDR2 YSLEER. There are 13 residues in the CDR3. V lost 0 bases, J lost 3 bases, and 3 bases lay in between. Written as DNA, the CDR3 is TGCGCCAGCAGCCAAGATTATGGAAACACCATATATTTT. Residues: CASSQDYGNTIYF.

The rearrangement links TRBV10-3 to TRBJ2-2; 8 bases match TRBD2. The length of the CDR3 is 14 residues. The germline V gene encodes CDR1 ENHRY and CDR2 SYGVKD. The trim removed 8 bases at V and 2 bases at J, leaving 4 bases unmatched. The CDR3 loop is CAIGTSGNTGELFF. Here the CDR3 DNA reads TGTGCCATCGGCACTAGCGGAAACACCGGGGAGCTGTTTTTT.

V gene TRBV5-1 combines with J gene TRBJ2-7, with TRBD2 identical over 7 bases. The J segment lost 3 bases and the V segment lost 0 bases, leaving 9 bases of the junction unmatched. Germline assignment: CDR1 SGHRS and CDR2 YFSETQ. CDR3 length equals 16 residues. CDR3 sequence: CASSLVQRGSLYEQYF. DNA of the CDR3: TGCGCCAGCAGCTTGGTCCAGCGGGGATCCCTCTACGAGCAGTACTTC.

V gene TRBV9 combines with J gene TRBJ1-6; D perhaps matches TRBD1 (6 bases). Trimming cost V 0 bases and J 4 bases, with 8 bases left between them. Germline V gives CDR1 SGDLS, CDR2 YYNGEE. The CDR3 has 15 residues. This chain's CDR3 is CASSVAGQYNSPLHF. The CDR3 coding sequence is TGTGCCAGCAGCGTAGCCGGACAGTATAATTCACCCCTCCACTTT.

The chain joins TRBV10-3 to TRBJ1-1; perhaps TRBD1 as D (6 bases). Germline V gene sequence: CDR1 ENHRY, CDR2 SYGVKD. Deletions cut 5 bases from V and 4 bases from J, with 14 bases between. The CDR3 is made up of 14 amino acids. CDR3: CAISKQGDVTEAFF. The CDR3 coding sequence is TGTGCCATCAGTAAACAGGGAGACGTCACTGAAGCTTTCTTT.

The J gene is TRBJ2-3, the V gene TRBV7-8, with D unclear. Germline V gene lookup returns CDR1 SGHVS and CDR2 FQNEAQ. The V gene lost 3 bases and the J gene lost 6 bases, with 7 bases spanning the gap. The CDR3 runs to 12 residues. CDR3 protein: CASSFPPDTQYF. CDR3 nucleotides: TGTGCCAGCAGCTTCCCCCCGGATACGCAGTATTTT.

The chain employs TRBV11-2 and TRBJ2-1; the match to TRBD2 covers 11 bases. The CDR3 is made up of 13 amino acids. Per the germline V gene, CDR1 is SGHAT and CDR2 is FQNNGV. The V and J ends lost 5 bases and 7 bases, in that order; junction bases with no gene match: 1. The CDR3 protein is CASSASGGNEQFF. DNA for the CDR3: TGTGCCAGCAGCGCTAGCGGGGGGAATGAGCAGTTCTTC.

The V gene is TRBV7-2, the J gene TRBJ1-2; 7 bases align to TRBD1. This CDR3 has 13 amino acids. Trimming took 1 base from V and 8 from J; bases not matched to a gene: 4. In germline, CDR1 is SGHTA, CDR2 FQGNSA. CDR3 sequence: CASSLVSTGGYTF. In DNA, the CDR3 is TGTGCCAGCAGCTTAGTATCGACAGGGGGCTACACCTTC.

This chain uses TRBV7-2 with TRBJ1-2; D is undetermined. Germline CDR1 is SGHTA and CDR2 is FQGNSA. The V end was cut by 5 bases, the J end by 4 bases, with 14 bases between. This CDR3 is 14 amino acids long. The CDR3 loop reads CASSAGSDFYGYTF. In nucleotides, the CDR3 is TGTGCCAGCAGCGCTGGGTCGGACTTCTATGGCTACACCTTC.